Listed below are T cell receptor beta chains from one sample, sequenced in a study of T cell responses to AZD1222 COVID-19 vaccine. Profiled with immunoSEQ multiplex PCR; TCRdb holds only in-frame clones, not every one. The sample shows 79,000 or so clones, approximately 89% of them seen only once. This specimen consisted of peripheral blood, obtained 28 days after the second AZD1222 dose. The receptors were sampled from an adult who received the AZD1222 COVID-19 vaccine. CDR3s include the opening cysteine and the closing phenylalanine or tryptophan. A D gene is named only where the DNA matches it firmly. Rows may omit the clone size; those that give it use once, few, many or a size class.

abundance,j_gene,v_gene,d_gene,CDR3aa,CDR3nt
-,TRBJ2-7,TRBV9,-,CASSVVGSSYEQYF,TGTGCCAGCAGCGTAGTGGGGAGCTCCTACGAGCAGTACTTC
-,TRBJ2-7,TRBV28,-,CASSLRRVPTYEQYF,TGTGCCAGCAGTTTGCGCAGGGTCCCAACCTACGAGCAGTACTTC
-,TRBJ1-6,TRBV7-3,-,CASSLPNSPLHF,TGTGCCAGCAGCTTACCCAACTCACCCCTCCACTTT
-,TRBJ2-3,TRBV30,-,CAWVEDSTDTQYF,TGTGCCTGGGTGGAGGACAGCACAGATACGCAGTATTTT
-,TRBJ2-3,TRBV5-1,-,CASSLASASTSTDTQYF,TGCGCCAGCAGCTTGGCCTCGGCTAGTACTAGCACAGATACGCAGTATTTT
once,TRBJ2-3,TRBV10-3,-,CAISGQLSTDTQYF,TGTGCCATCAGCGGGCAACTCTCCACAGATACGCAGTATTTT
-,TRBJ1-2,TRBV5-4,-,CASSIGTLGYTF,TGTGCCAGCAGCATTGGAACCCTGGGCTACACCTTC
-,TRBJ1-1,TRBV9,-,CASSVEELAPEAFF,TGTGCCAGCAGCGTAGAGGAACTTGCGCCTGAAGCTTTCTTT
-,TRBJ2-7,TRBV7-9,TRBD2,CASSGPLAGEKSYEQYF,TGTGCCAGCAGCGGCCCGCTAGCGGGGGAGAAGAGCTACGAGCAGTACTTC
once,TRBJ2-1,TRBV7-2,TRBD2,CASSTNERLAGNNEQFF,TGTGCCAGCAGCACCAACGAACGACTAGCGGGAAACAATGAGCAGTTCTTC
-,TRBJ2-1,TRBV19,-,CAVGRGFSYNEQFF,TGTGCCGTAGGTCGGGGGTTCTCCTACAATGAGCAGTTCTTC
-,TRBJ1-4,TRBV18,-,CASSPLSSILNEKLFF,TGTGCCAGCTCACCTTTAAGCTCTATTCTCAATGAAAAACTGTTTTTT
-,TRBJ1-4,TRBV12-3/TRBV12-4,-,CASRSGSNEKLFF,TGTGCCAGCAGATCGGGATCAAATGAAAAACTGTTTTTT
-,TRBJ2-1,TRBV7-3,-,CASSHPGAPGNEQFF,TGTGCCAGCAGCCATCCAGGGGCGCCCGGAAATGAGCAGTTCTTC
-,TRBJ2-1,TRBV5-6,-,CASSESSYNEQFF,TGTGCCAGCAGCGAGAGCTCCTACAATGAGCAGTTCTTC
-,TRBJ2-3,TRBV11-2,-,CASSLSDTQYF,TGTGCCAGCAGCTTGTCCGATACGCAGTATTTT
-,TRBJ1-1,TRBV6-1,-,CASSEVRGLTEAFF,TGTGCCAGCAGTGAAGTACGGGGTCTCACTGAAGCTTTCTTT
-,TRBJ2-3,TRBV7-6,-,CASSLAPRVSNTDTQYF,TGTGCCAGCAGCTTAGCGCCAAGGGTTAGCAACACAGATACGCAGTATTTT
-,TRBJ2-5,TRBV6-2/TRBV6-3,-,CASSSYVIDQETQYF,TGTGCCAGCAGTAGCTATGTGATTGACCAAGAGACCCAGTACTTC
-,TRBJ1-6,TRBV7-9,-,CASSSTRGYNSPLHF,TGTGCCAGCAGCTCAACCCGGGGTTATAATTCACCCCTCCACTTT
-,TRBJ1-2,TRBV6-5,TRBD1,CASSPQGAVGYTF,TGTGCCAGCAGCCCACAGGGGGCGGTTGGCTACACCTTC
-,TRBJ1-2,TRBV29-1,-,CSVSNTTDIFNYGYTF,TGCAGCGTCTCAAATACGACGGACATTTTTAACTATGGCTACACCTTC
-,TRBJ2-7,TRBV4-1,TRBD1,CASSQRSGGYEQYF,TGCGCCAGCAGCCAAAGGTCAGGGGGCTACGAGCAGTACTTC
-,TRBJ1-5,TRBV25-1,TRBD1,CARGTGSNQPQHF,TGTGCCAGAGGGACAGGTTCCAATCAGCCCCAGCATTTT
-,TRBJ2-7,TRBV6-2/TRBV6-3,-,CASSYGVGGLSYEQYF,TGTGCCAGCAGTTACGGGGTTGGAGGGCTCTCCTACGAGCAGTACTTC
-,TRBJ2-5,TRBV29-1,TRBD1,CSGQGGIQETQYF,TGCAGCGGACAGGGGGGTATCCAAGAGACCCAGTACTTC
few,TRBJ2-2,TRBV18,-,CASSPRKGRGNTGELFF,TGTGCCAGCTCACCACGTAAGGGGAGAGGGAACACCGGGGAGCTGTTTTTT
-,TRBJ1-4,TRBV5-8,TRBD1,CASSRGTAPSNEKLFF,TGTGCCAGCAGCAGGGGGACAGCCCCATCCAATGAAAAACTGTTTTTT
-,TRBJ1-2,TRBV15,TRBD1,CATRRTGEKLANYGYTF,TGTGCCACCAGGCGGACAGGGGAAAAATTAGCTAACTATGGCTACACCTTC
-,TRBJ2-1,TRBV5-1,TRBD2,CASSDGTSGAKYNEQFF,TGCGCCAGCAGCGACGGGACTAGCGGGGCTAAATACAATGAGCAGTTCTTC
-,TRBJ2-3,TRBV6-4,TRBD2,CASKRLAGGSTDTQYF,TGTGCCAGCAAGAGACTAGCGGGGGGGAGCACAGATACGCAGTATTTT
-,TRBJ1-2,TRBV6-1,-,CASSETGTVYGYTF,TGTGCCAGCAGTGAAACGGGGACGGTCTATGGCTACACCTTC
-,TRBJ2-2,TRBV18,-,CASSTKDAGELFF,TGTGCCAGCTCAACCAAGGACGCCGGGGAGCTGTTTTTT